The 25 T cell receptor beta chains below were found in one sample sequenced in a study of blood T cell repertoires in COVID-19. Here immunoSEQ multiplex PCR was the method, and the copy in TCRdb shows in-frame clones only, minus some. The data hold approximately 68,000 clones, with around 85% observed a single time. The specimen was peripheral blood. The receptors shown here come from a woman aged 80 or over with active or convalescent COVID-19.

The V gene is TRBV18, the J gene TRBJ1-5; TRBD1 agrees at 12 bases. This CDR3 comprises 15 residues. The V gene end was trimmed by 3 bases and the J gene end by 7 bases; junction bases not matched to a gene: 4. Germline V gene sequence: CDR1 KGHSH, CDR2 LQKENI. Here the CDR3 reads CASSPGQGARQPQHF. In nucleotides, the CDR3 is TGTGCCAGCTCACCGGGACAGGGGGCGAGACAGCCCCAGCATTTT.

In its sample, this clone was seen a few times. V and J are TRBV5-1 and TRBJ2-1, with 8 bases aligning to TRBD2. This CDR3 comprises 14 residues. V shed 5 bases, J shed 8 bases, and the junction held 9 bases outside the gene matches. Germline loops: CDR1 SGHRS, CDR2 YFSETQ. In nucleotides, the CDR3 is TGCGCCAGCAGTTCGCGGGGGGCTAGCGATGAGCAGTTCTTC. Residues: CASSSRGASDEQFF.

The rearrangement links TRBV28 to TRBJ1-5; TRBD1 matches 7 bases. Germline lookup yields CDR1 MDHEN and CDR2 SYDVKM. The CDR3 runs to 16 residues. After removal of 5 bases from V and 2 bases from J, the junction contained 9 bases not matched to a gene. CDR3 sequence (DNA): TGTGCCAGCAGTCCCACGACAGGGACGGGCAATCAGCCCCAGCATTTT. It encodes CASSPTTGTGNQPQHF.

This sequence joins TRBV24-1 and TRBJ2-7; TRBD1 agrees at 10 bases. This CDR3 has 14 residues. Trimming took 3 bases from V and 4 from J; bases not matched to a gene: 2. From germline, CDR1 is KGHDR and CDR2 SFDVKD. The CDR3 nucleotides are TGTGCCACCAGTGATCCGGGACAGGGGTACGAGCAGTACTTC. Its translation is CATSDPGQGYEQYF.

CDR3 amino acids: CASSVDPGDSYEQYF. The CDR3 DNA reads TGTGCCAGCAGCGTAGACCCGGGGGACAGCTACGAGCAGTACTTC. V gene TRBV9 combines with J gene TRBJ2-7; perhaps TRBD1 as D (7 bases). Germline V gives CDR1 SGDLS, CDR2 YYNGEE. This CDR3 is 15 amino acids long. V was cut by 0 bases and J by 3 bases, with 13 bases left in between.

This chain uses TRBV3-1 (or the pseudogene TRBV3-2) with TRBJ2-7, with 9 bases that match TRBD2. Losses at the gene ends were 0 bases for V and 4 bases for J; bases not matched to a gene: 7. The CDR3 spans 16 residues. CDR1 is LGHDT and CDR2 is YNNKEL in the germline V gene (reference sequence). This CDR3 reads CASSQDWSGGIYEQYF. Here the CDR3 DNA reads TGTGCCAGCAGCCAAGATTGGAGCGGGGGGATATACGAGCAGTACTTC.

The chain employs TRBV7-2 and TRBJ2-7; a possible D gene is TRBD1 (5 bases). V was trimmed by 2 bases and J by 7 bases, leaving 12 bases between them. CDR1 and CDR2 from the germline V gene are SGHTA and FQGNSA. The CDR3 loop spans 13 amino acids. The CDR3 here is CASSLKSGIEQYF. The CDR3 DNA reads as TGTGCCAGCAGCTTAAAATCAGGGATTGAGCAGTACTTC.

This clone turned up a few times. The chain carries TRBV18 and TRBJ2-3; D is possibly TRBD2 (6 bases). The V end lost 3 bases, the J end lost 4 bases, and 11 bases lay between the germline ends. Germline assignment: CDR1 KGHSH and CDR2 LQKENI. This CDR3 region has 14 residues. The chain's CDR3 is CASSPGTSADTQYF. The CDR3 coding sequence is TGTGCCAGCTCACCTGGGACTTCTGCAGATACGCAGTATTTT.

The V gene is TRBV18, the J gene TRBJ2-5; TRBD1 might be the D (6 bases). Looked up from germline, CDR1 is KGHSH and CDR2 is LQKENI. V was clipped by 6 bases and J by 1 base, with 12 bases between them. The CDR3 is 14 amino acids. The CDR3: CASSHRDSQETQYF. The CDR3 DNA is TGTGCCAGCTCGCACAGGGATAGCCAAGAGACCCAGTACTTC.

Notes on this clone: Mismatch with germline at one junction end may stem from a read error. CDR3 in amino acids: CASSYGSGQHSGNTIYF. The DNA for the CDR3 is TGTGCTAGCAGCTACGGATCCGGACAGCATAGTGGAAACACCATATATTTT. The chain has TRBV7-7 and TRBJ1-3; TRBD1 might be the D (6 bases). The length of the CDR3 is 17 residues. Germline V gene lookup returns CDR1 SSHAT and CDR2 FNYEAQ (reference sequence).

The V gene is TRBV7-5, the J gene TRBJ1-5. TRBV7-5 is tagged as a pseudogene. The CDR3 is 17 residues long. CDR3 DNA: TGTGCCAGAAGCTTATGGACCGGGGGAGAAACTAATCAGCCCCAGCATTTT. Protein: CARSLWTGGETNQPQHF.

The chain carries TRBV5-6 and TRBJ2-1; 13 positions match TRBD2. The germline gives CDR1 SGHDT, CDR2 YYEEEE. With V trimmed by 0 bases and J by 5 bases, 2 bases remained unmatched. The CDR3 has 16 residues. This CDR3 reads CASSLGLAGGDNEQFF. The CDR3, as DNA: TGTGCCAGCAGCTTGGGACTAGCGGGGGGCGACAATGAGCAGTTCTTC.

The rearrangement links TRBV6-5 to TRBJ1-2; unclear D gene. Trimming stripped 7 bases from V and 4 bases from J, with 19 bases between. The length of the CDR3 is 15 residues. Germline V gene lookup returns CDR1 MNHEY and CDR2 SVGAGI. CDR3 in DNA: TGTGCCAGCACCTACCAGAGTGGAGGAAGCTATGGCTACACCTTC. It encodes CASTYQSGGSYGYTF.

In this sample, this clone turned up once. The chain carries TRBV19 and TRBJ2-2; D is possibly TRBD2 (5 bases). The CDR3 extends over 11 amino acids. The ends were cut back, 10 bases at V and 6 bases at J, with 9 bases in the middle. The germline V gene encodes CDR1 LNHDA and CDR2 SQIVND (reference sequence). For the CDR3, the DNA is TGTGCCACCCGGGGAGCCGGGGAGCTGTTTTTT. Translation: CATRGAGELFF.

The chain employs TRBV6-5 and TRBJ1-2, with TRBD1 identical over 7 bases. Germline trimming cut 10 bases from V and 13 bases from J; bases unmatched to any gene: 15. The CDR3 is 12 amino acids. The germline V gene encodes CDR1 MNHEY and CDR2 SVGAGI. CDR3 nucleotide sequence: TGTGCCACCAGACAGGGACGTTGGTATATCACCTTC. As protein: CATRQGRWYITF.

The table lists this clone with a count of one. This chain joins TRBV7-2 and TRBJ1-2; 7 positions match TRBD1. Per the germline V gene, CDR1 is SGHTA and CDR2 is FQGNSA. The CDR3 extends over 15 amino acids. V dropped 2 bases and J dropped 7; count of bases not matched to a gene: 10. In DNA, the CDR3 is TGTGCCAGCAGCTTACCGGGACAGTCCCCTGTTGGCTACACCTTC. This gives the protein CASSLPGQSPVGYTF.

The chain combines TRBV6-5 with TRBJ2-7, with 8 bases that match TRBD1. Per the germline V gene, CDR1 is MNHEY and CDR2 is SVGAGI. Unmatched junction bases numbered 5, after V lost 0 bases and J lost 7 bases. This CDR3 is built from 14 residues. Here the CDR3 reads CASSYSRGPGEQYF. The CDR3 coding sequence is TGTGCCAGCAGTTACTCCAGGGGGCCGGGTGAGCAGTACTTC.

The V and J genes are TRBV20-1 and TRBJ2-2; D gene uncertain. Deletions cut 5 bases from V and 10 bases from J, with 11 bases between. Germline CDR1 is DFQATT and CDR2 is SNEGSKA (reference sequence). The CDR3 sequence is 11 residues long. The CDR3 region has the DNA TGCAGTGCTTATCCCCCACTGGAGCTGTTTTTT. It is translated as CSAYPPLELFF.

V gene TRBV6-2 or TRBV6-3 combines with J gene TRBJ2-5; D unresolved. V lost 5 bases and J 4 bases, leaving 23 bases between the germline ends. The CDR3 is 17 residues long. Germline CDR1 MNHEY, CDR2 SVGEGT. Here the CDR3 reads CASSKSPSVGFPETQYF. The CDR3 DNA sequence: TGTGCCAGCAGTAAGTCACCAAGCGTTGGTTTTCCAGAGACCCAGTACTTC.

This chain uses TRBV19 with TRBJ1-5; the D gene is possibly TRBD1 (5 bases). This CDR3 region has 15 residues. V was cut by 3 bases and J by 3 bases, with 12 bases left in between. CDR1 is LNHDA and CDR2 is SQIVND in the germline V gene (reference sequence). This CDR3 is CASSMVRVSNQPQHF. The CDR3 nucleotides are TGTGCCAGTAGTATGGTCAGGGTGTCCAATCAGCCCCAGCATTTT.

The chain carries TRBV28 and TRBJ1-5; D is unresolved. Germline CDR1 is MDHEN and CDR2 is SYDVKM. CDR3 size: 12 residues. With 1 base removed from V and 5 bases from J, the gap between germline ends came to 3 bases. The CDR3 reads CASSLSHQPQHF. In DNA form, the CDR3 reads TGTGCCAGCAGTTTATCTCATCAGCCCCAGCATTTT.

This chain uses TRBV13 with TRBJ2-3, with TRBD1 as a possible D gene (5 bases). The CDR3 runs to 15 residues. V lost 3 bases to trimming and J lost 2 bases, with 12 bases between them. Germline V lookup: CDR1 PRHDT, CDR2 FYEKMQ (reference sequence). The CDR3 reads CASSFRDPPTDTQYF. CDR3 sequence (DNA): TGTGCCAGCAGCTTCAGGGATCCCCCCACAGATACGCAGTATTTT.

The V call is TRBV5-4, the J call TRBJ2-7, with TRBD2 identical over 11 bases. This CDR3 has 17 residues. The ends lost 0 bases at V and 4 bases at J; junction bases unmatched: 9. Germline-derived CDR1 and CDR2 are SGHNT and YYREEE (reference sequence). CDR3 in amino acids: CASSLGGSSGGKYEQYF. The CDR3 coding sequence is TGTGCCAGCAGCTTGGGCGGGTCTAGCGGGGGGAAGTACGAGCAGTACTTC. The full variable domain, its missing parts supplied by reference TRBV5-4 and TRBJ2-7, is ETGVTQSPTHLIKTRGQQVTLRCSSQSGHNTVSWYQQALGQGPQFIFQYYREEENGRGNFPPRFSGLQFPNYSSELNVNALELDDSALYLCASSLGGSSGGKYEQYFGPGTRLTVT.

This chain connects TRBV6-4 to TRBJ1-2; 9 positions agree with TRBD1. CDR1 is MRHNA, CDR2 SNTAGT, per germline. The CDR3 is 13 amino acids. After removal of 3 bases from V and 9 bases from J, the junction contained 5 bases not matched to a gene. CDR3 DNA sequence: TGTGCCAGCAGTGAAGAAGGACAGGGGCGCTACACCTTC. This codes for CASSEEGQGRYTF.

This chain's CDR3 is CASSQDPSGEAYEQYF. CDR3 bases: TGCGCCAGCAGCCAAGATCCTAGCGGGGAAGCTTACGAGCAGTACTTC. This rearrangement joins TRBV4-3 to TRBJ2-7, with 9 bases fitting TRBD2. The V and J ends lost 0 bases and 4 bases, in that order; junction bases with no gene match: 7. CDR3 length: 16 amino acids. Germline CDR1 is LGHNA and CDR2 is YSLEER.